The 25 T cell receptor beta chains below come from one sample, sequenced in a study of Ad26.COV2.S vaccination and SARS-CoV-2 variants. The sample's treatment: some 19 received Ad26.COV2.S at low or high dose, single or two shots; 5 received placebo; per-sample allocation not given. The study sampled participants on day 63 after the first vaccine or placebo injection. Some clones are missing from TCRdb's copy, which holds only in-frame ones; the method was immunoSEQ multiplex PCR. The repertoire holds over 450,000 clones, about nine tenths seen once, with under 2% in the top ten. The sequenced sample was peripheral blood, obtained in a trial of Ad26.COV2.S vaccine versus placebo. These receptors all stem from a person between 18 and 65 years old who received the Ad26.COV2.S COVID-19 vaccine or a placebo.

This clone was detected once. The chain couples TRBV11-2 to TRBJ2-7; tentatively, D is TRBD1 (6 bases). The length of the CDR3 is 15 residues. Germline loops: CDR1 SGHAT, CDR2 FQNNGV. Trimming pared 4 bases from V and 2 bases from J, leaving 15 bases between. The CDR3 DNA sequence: TGTGCCAGCAGCTCCGGACAGCTGGGGACCTACGAGCAGTACTTC. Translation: CASSSGQLGTYEQYF.

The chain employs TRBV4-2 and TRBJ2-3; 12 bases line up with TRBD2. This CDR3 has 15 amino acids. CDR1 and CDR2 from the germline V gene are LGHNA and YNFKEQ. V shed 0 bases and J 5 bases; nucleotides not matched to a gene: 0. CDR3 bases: TGTGCCAGCAGCCAAGAGGGACTAGCGGGAGATACGCAGTATTTT. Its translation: CASSQEGLAGDTQYF.

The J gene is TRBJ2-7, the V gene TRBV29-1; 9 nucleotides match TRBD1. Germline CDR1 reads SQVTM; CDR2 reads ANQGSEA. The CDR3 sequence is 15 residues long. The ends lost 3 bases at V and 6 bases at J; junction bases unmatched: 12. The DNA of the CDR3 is TGCAGCGTTGAGGCTTCGGGACAGGGAAGACGCGAGCAGTACTTC. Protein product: CSVEASGQGRREQYF.

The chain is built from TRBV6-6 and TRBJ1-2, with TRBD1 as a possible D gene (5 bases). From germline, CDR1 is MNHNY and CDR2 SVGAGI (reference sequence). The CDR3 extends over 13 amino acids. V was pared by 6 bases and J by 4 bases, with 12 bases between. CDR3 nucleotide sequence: TGTGCCAGCAGCCCTGACAGCGTCTATGGCTACACCTTC. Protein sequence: CASSPDSVYGYTF.

CDR3 nucleotide sequence: TGTGCCATCAGTGAGCCAACCGGACTAGCGGGCACCGGGGAGCTGTTTTTT. Translated: CAISEPTGLAGTGELFF. The chain recombines TRBV10-3 with TRBJ2-2; 11 nucleotides agree with TRBD2. This CDR3 has 17 amino acids. The germline CDR1 and CDR2 sequences are ENHRY and SYGVKD. Trimming cost V 2 bases and J 4 bases; bases outside gene matches: 6.

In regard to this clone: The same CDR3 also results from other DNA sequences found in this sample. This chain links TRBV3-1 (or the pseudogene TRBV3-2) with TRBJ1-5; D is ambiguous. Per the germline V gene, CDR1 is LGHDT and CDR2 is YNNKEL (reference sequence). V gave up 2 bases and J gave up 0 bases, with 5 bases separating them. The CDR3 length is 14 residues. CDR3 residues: CASSQSGSNQPQHF. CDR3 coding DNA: TGTGCCAGCAGCCAAAGCGGTAGCAATCAGCCCCAGCATTTT.

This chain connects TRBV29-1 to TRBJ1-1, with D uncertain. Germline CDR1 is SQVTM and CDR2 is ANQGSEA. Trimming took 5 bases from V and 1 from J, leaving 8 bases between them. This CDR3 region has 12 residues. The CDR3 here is CSVRRPNTEAFF. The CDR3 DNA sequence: TGCAGCGTTAGAAGGCCGAACACTGAAGCTTTCTTT.

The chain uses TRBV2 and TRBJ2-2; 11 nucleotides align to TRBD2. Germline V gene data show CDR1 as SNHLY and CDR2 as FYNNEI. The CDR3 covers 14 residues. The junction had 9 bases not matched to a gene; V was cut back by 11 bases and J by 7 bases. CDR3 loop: CAGQTSGIGGELFF. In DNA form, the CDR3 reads TGTGCCGGGCAGACTAGCGGGATTGGCGGGGAGCTGTTTTTT.

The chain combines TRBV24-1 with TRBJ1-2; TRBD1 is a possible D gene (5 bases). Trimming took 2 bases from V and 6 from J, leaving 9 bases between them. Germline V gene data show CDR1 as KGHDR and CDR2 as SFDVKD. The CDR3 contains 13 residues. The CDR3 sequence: CATSDSDKNGYTF. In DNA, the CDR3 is TGTGCCACCAGTGATTCGGACAAAAATGGCTACACCTTC.

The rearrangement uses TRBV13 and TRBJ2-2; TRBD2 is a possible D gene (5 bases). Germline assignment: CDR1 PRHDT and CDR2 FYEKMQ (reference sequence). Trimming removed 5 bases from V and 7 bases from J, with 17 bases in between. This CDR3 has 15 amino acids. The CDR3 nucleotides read TGTGCCAGCAGCCCTCGACCCGCTCGGGGCGGGGAGCTGTTTTTT. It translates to CASSPRPARGGELFF.

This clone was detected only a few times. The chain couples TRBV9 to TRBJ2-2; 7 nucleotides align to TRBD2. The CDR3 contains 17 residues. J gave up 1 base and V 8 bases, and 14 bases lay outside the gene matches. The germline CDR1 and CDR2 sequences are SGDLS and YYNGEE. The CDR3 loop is CASGRAPSGKNTGELFF. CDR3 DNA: TGTGCCAGTGGCCGGGCGCCTAGCGGTAAGAACACCGGGGAGCTGTTTTTT.

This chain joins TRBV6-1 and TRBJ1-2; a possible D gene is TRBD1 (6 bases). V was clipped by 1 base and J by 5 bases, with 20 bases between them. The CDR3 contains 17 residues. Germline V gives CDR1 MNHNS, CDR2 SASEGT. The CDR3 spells CASSEVILAGAMYGYTF. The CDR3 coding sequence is TGTGCCAGCAGTGAAGTTATTTTGGCAGGGGCAATGTATGGCTACACCTTC.

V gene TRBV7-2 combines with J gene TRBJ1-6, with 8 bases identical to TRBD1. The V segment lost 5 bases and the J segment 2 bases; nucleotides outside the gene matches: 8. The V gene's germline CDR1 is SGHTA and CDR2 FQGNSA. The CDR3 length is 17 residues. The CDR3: CASSPQGAVTYNSPLHF. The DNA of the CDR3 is TGTGCCAGCAGCCCCCAGGGGGCAGTAACCTATAATTCACCCCTCCACTTT.

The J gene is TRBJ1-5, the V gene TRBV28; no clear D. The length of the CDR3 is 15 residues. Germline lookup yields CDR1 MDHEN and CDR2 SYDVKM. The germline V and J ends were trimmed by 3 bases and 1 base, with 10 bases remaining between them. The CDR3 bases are TGTGCCAGCAGTTTTCGGGCGGCCAGCAATCAGCCCCAGCATTTT. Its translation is CASSFRAASNQPQHF.

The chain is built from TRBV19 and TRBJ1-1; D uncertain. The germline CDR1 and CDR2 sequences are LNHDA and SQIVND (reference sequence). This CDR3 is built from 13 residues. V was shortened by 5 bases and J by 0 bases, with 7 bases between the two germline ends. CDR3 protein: CASSPTLNTEAFF. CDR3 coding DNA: TGTGCCAGTAGTCCCACACTGAACACTGAAGCTTTCTTT.

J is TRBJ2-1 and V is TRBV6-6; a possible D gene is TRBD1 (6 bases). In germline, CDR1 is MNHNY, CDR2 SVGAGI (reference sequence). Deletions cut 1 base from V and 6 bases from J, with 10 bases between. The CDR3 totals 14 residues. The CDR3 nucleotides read TGTGCCAGCAGTTACTACAGGGAAGGCAATGAGCAGTTCTTC. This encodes CASSYYREGNEQFF.

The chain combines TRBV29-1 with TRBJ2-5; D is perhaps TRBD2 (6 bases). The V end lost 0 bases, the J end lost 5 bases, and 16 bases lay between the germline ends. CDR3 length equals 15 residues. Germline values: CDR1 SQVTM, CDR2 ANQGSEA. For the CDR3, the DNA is TGCAGCGTTGAAGACCCGGGCCCGCGGGATGAGACCCAGTACTTC. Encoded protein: CSVEDPGPRDETQYF.

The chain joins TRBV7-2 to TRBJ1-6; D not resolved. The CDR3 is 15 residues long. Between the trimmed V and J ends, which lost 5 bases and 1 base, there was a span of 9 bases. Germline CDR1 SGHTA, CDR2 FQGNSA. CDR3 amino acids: CASSPSGSYNSPLHF. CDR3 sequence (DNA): TGTGCCAGCAGCCCCTCGGGGTCCTATAATTCACCCCTCCACTTT. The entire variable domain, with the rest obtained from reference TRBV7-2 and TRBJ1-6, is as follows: GAGVSQSPSNKVTEKGKDVELRCDPISGHTALYWYRQSLGQGLEFLIYFQGNSAPDKSGLPSDRFSAERTGGSVSTLTIQRTQQEDSAVYLCASSPSGSYNSPLHFGNGTRLTVT.

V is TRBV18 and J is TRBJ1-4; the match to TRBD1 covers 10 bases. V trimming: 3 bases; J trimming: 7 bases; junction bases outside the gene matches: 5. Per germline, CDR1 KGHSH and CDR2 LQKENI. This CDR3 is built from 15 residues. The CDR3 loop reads CASSPSGTGAEKLFF. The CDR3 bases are TGTGCCAGCTCACCTTCCGGGACAGGGGCTGAAAAACTGTTTTTT.

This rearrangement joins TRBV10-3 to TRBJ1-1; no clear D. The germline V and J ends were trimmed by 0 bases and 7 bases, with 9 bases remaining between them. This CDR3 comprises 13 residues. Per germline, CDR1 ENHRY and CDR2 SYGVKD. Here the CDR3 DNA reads TGTGCCATCAGTGAGTCGATCGGGAGTGAAGCTTTCTTT. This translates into CAISESIGSEAFF.

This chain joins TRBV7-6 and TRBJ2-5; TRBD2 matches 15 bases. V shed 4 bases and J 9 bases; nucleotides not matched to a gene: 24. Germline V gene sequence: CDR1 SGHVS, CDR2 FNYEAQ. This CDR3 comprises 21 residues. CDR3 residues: CASSSTAGPGTSGRTPISQYF. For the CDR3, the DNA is TGTGCCAGCAGCTCAACAGCCGGTCCCGGGACTAGCGGGAGGACCCCCATATCCCAGTACTTC.

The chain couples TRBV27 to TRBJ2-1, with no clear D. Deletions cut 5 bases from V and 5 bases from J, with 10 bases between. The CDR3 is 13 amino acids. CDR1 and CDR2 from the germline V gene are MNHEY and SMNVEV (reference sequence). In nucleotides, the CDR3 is TGTGCCAGCAGTCCGCACTACAACAATGAGCAGTTCTTC. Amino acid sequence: CASSPHYNNEQFF.

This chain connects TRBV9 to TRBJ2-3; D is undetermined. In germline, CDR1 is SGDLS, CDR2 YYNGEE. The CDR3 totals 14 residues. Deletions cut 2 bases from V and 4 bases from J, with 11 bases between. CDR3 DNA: TGTGCCAGCAGCGTGAAGCTACAGCCAGATACGCAGTATTTT. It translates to CASSVKLQPDTQYF.

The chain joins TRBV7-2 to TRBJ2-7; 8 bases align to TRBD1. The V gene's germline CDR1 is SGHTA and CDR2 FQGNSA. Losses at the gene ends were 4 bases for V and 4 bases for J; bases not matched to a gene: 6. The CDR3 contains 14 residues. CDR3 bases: TGTGCCAGCAGCTCAACAGGGGGGCCTTACGAGCAGTACTTC. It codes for CASSSTGGPYEQYF.

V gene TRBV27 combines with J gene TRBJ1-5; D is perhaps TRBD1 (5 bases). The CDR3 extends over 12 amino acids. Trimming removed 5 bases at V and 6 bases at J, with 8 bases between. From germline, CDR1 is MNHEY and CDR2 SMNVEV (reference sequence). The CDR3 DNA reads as TGTGCCAGCAGTCAAAGGGGTCAGCCCCAGCATTTT. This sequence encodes CASSQRGQPQHF.